Included here is one T cell receptor (beta chain) sequence, with context. These data are taken from a study of blood T cell repertoires in COVID-19. Measured with immunoSEQ multiplex PCR; TCRdb has only the in-frame clones, and not every one. The sample has 150,000 or so clones, 70% to 90% seen once. Germline V CDR1 and CDR2: WNHNN, SYGVQD (reference sequence). V lost 0 bases to trimming and J lost 3 bases, with 5 bases between them. CDR3 length: 13 amino acids. This receptor was identified in a young man with acute or convalescent COVID-19. Sequenced: peripheral blood. The chain combines TRBV10-1 with TRBJ1-2, with D unclear. CDR3 sequence: CASSESSYYGYTF. The CDR3 DNA sequence: TGCGCCAGCAGTGAGTCGAGCTACTATGGCTACACCTTC.